This T cell receptor (beta chain) was sequenced in a study of T cell responses to AZD1222 COVID-19 vaccine. Notes on the study in general: Repertoires were obtained solely post-peak T cell response. Donors, mostly white British, included more females; clonal diversity was possibly underestimated.

The germline V gene encodes CDR1 MNHEY and CDR2 SVGEGT. This CDR3 spans 15 amino acids. V shed 5 bases and J shed 6 bases, with 19 bases lying between them. The repertoire was sequenced with immunoSEQ multiplex PCR; TCRdb's copy has only in-frame clones and lacks some. Here the sample spans roughly 180,000 clones, approximately 94% being singletons. This clone was observed a few times. Its antigen is currently unknown. The sequence came from an adult who received the AZD1222 COVID-19 vaccine. The chain combines TRBV6-2 or TRBV6-3 with TRBJ1-2, with TRBD1 as a possible D gene (5 bases). The sequenced sample was peripheral blood, obtained 28 days after the second AZD1222 dose. The CDR3 DNA reads as TGTGCCAGCAGTCATCAACCGGGACTCCTCGATGGCTACACCTTC. Residues: CASSHQPGLLDGYTF.